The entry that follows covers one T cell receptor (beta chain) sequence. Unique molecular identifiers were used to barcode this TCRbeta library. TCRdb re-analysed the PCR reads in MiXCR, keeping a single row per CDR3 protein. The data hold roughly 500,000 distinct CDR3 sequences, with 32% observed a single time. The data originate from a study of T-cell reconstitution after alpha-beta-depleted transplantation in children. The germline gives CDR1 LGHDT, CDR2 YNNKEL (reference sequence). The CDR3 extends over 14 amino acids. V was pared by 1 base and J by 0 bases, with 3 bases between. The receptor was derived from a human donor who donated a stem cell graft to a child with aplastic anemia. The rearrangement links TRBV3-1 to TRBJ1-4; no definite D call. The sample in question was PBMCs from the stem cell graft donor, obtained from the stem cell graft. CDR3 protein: CASSQVATNEKLFF. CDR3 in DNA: TGTGCCAGCAGCCAAGTTGCAACTAATGAAAAACTGTTTTTT.